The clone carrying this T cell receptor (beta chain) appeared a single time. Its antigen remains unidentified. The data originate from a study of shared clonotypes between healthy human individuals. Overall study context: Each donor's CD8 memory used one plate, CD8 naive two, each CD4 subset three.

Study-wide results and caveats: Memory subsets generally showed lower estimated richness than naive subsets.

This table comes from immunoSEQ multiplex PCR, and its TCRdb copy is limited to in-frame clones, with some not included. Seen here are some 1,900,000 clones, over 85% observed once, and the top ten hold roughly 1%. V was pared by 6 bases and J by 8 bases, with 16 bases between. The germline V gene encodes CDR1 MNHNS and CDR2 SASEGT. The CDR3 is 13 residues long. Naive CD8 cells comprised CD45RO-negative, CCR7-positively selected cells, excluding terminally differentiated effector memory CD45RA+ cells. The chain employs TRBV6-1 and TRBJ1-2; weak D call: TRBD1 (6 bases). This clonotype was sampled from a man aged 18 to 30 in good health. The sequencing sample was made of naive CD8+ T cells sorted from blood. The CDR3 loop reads CASRPDSGTGYTF. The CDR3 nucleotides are TGTGCCAGCAGGCCGGACAGTGGAACGGGCTACACCTTC.